The 3 T cell receptor beta chains listed next were all sequenced from one sample in a study of cytomegalovirus exposure and HLA in healthy donors. PCR amplification relied on 60 Vbeta primers (plus 13 Jbeta primers). Clones were sequenced by immunoSEQ multiplex PCR, and TCRdb holds only the in-frame ones, with some missing. The sample holds under 200,000 clones. Sequencing input: PBMCs. The receptors shown here come from a man younger than 40 in good health and CMV-seronegative.

This chain joins TRBV19 and TRBJ1-1; unclear D gene. Germline V lookup: CDR1 LNHDA, CDR2 SQIVND (reference sequence). The ends were cut back, 3 bases at V and 1 base at J, with 9 bases in the middle. This CDR3 spans 14 amino acids. CDR3: CASSILAANTEAFF. CDR3 coding DNA: TGTGCCAGTAGTATTCTGGCGGCGAACACTGAAGCTTTCTTT.

The V call is TRBV7-9, the J call TRBJ1-1; TRBD1 agrees at 8 bases. The trim removed 5 bases at V and 6 bases at J, leaving 8 bases unmatched. This CDR3 region has 14 residues. Germline V gives CDR1 SEHNR, CDR2 FQNEAQ (reference sequence). The CDR3 DNA reads as TGTGCCAGCAGCCCCCGGGACAGGCTCGCTGAAGCTTTCTTT. This sequence encodes CASSPRDRLAEAFF.

V gene TRBV11-3 combines with J gene TRBJ1-1, with D perhaps matching TRBD1 (6 bases). Germline CDR1 reads SGHNT; CDR2 reads YENEEA. The CDR3 covers 15 residues. Trimming stripped 6 bases from V and 0 bases from J, with 14 bases between. The CDR3 DNA reads as TGTGCCAGCAGGCCAAGGGGGGGGATGAACACTGAAGCTTTCTTT. This encodes CASRPRGGMNTEAFF.